Each of the 13 T cell receptor beta chains below was sequenced from the same sample in a study of OX40 agonist ivuxolimab in advanced cancers. Sequencing used immunoSEQ multiplex PCR; TCRdb keeps in-frame clones, though not all of them. This table has about 35,000 clones, 80% to 95% appearing once. The sequencing used CD4+ or CD8+ T cells sorted from blood, collected in a trial of the OX40 agonist ivuxolimab. These receptors were taken from an adult with an advanced solid tumor such as melanoma, head and neck, liver or kidney cancer.

The rearrangement joins TRBV2 to TRBJ2-3; 9 bases are a match to TRBD2. The V gene's germline CDR1 is SNHLY and CDR2 FYNNEI. V shed 6 bases and J 2 bases; nucleotides not matched to a gene: 9. This CDR3 has 16 amino acids. The CDR3 coding sequence is TGTGCCAGCAGGGAGACTAGCGGAATCCCCACAGATACGCAGTATTTT. The encoded protein is CASRETSGIPTDTQYF.

V and J are TRBV4-1 and TRBJ2-3; 11 bases agree with TRBD2. This CDR3 region has 17 residues. Germline V gene sequence: CDR1 MGHRA, CDR2 YSYEKL. V was clipped by 5 bases and J by 3 bases; unmatched bases: 10. The CDR3 loop reads CASSLPGVAGGTDTQYF. The DNA for the CDR3 is TGCGCCAGCAGCTTACCCGGGGTAGCGGGAGGGACAGATACGCAGTATTTT.

The chain recombines TRBV7-9 with TRBJ2-7; unclear D gene. The CDR3 consists of 12 residues. V shed 3 bases and J shed 1 base, with 4 bases lying between them. The germline CDR1 and CDR2 sequences are SEHNR and FQNEAQ (reference sequence). The CDR3 DNA sequence: TGTGCCAGCAGCTTTGGGTCCTACGAGCAGTACTTC. Its translation is CASSFGSYEQYF. Filled out from reference TRBV7-9 and TRBJ2-7, the complete variable domain reads DTGVSQNPRHKITKRGQNVTFRCDPISEHNRLYWYRQTLGQGPEFLTYFQNEAQLEKSRLLSDRFSAERPKGSFSTLEIQRTEQGDSAMYLCASSFGSYEQYFGPGTRLTVT.

The chain couples TRBV7-2 to TRBJ2-7; unclear D gene. The CDR3 extends over 14 amino acids. V was clipped by 5 bases and J by 7 bases, with 18 bases between them. CDR1 is SGHTA, CDR2 FQGNSA, per germline. The CDR3 bases are TGTGCCAGCAGCCGCATAGCCCCAAGGGAAGAGCAGTACTTC. It encodes CASSRIAPREEQYF.

The V and J genes are TRBV11-1 and TRBJ2-6; 7 positions agree with TRBD1. CDR1 is SGHAT, CDR2 FQDESV, per germline (reference sequence). CDR3 length: 17 residues. Unmatched junction bases numbered 9, after V lost 5 bases and J lost 2 bases. DNA of the CDR3: TGTGCCAGCAGCGTCGGGACAGTAGGGGCTGGGGCCAACGTCCTGACTTTC. This sequence encodes CASSVGTVGAGANVLTF.

This chain uses TRBV7-8 with TRBJ2-7, with 10 nucleotides matching TRBD2. CDR1 SGHVS and CDR2 FQNEAQ come from the germline V gene. The ends lost 1 base at V and 0 bases at J; junction bases unmatched: 3. The CDR3 runs 16 residues. In nucleotides, the CDR3 is TGTGCCAGCAGCTTAGTCCCTAGCGGGAGCTCCTACGAGCAGTACTTC. This sequence encodes CASSLVPSGSSYEQYF.

The genes are TRBV7-2 and TRBJ1-4; the D is unclear. The germline gives CDR1 SGHTA, CDR2 FQGNSA. V was shortened by 3 bases and J by 6 bases, with 8 bases between the two germline ends. CDR3 size: 13 residues. This chain's CDR3 is CASSFSGDEKLFF. Here the CDR3 DNA reads TGTGCCAGCAGCTTCTCGGGTGATGAAAAACTGTTTTTT.

The rearrangement joins TRBV28 to TRBJ2-3; D may be TRBD2 (5 bases). The V gene lost 8 bases and the J gene lost 0 bases, with 9 bases spanning the gap. CDR3 length equals 13 residues. Germline CDR1 and CDR2: MDHEN and SYDVKM. CDR3 sequence (DNA): TGTGCCAGCGATCGGGGTAGCACAGATACGCAGTATTTT. Protein: CASDRGSTDTQYF.

The J gene is TRBJ1-4, the V gene TRBV5-4, with D possibly being TRBD1 (5 bases). The CDR3 sequence is 15 residues long. Per germline, CDR1 SGHNT and CDR2 YYREEE (reference sequence). V lost 0 bases and J 8 bases, leaving 14 bases between the germline ends. The CDR3 spells CASSLVGTRGEKLFF. In DNA form, the CDR3 reads TGTGCCAGCAGCTTGGTGGGGACGAGGGGCGAAAAACTGTTTTTT.

This clone was seen once. This chain connects TRBV9 to TRBJ1-2, with D possibly matching TRBD1 (5 bases). CDR3 size: 17 residues. V lost 4 bases and J lost 2, with 21 bases in between. In germline, CDR1 is SGDLS, CDR2 YYNGEE. The CDR3 spells CASSHHNQGKLNYGYTF. The CDR3 coding sequence is TGTGCCAGCAGCCATCATAATCAGGGTAAACTCAACTATGGCTACACCTTC.

This rearrangement joins TRBV28 to TRBJ2-1, with 12 bases that match TRBD2. V was clipped by 3 bases and J by 14 bases; unmatched bases: 5. CDR1 and CDR2 (germline): MDHEN, SYDVKM. The CDR3 loop spans 13 amino acids. CDR3 amino acids: CASSLPTSGSKFF. The CDR3 DNA sequence: TGTGCCAGCAGTTTGCCGACTAGCGGGAGTAAGTTCTTC.

V is TRBV27 and J is TRBJ2-1, with TRBD2 matching over 11 bases. This CDR3 contains 16 residues. From germline, CDR1 is MNHEY and CDR2 SMNVEV (reference sequence). V trimming: 3 bases; J trimming: 7 bases; junction bases outside the gene matches: 8. The CDR3 nucleotides read TGTGCCAGCAGTTTGGGCCCCCTAGCGGGAGGAAATGAGCAGTTCTTC. This codes for CASSLGPLAGGNEQFF.

This chain connects TRBV9 to TRBJ1-5; TRBD1 aligns across 8 bases. The V gene's germline CDR1 is SGDLS and CDR2 YYNGEE. The CDR3 is made up of 16 amino acids. J gave up 8 bases and V 4 bases, and 14 bases lay outside the gene matches. CDR3 in DNA: TGTGCCAGCAGCCCTGGAGGCGGGACAGGCCTTGAGCCCCAGCATTTT. As protein: CASSPGGGTGLEPQHF.